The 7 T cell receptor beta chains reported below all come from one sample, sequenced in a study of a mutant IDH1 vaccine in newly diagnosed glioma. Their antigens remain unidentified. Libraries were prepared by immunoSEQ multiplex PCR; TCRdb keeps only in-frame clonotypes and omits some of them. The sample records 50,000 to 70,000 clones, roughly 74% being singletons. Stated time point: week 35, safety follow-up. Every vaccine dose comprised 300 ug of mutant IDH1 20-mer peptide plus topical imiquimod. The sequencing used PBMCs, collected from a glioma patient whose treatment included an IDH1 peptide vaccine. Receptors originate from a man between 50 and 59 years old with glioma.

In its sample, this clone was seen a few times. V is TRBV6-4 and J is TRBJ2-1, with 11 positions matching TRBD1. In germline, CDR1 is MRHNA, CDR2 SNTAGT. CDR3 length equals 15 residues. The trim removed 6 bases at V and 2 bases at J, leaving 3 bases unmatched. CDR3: CASSPGQGAYNEQFF. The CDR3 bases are TGTGCCAGCAGCCCGGGACAGGGGGCCTACAATGAGCAGTTCTTC.

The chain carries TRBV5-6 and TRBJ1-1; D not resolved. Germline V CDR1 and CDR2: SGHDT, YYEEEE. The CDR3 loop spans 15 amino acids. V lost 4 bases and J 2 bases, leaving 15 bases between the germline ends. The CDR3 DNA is TGTGCCAGCAGCCCTGCTTTGGGGTTAAACACTGAAGCTTTCTTT. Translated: CASSPALGLNTEAFF.

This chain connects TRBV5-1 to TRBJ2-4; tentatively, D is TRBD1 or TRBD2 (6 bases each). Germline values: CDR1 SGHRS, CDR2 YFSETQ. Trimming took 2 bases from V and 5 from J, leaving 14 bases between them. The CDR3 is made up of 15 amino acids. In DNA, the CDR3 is TGCGCCAGCAGCTTTACGGGGGCTCGGGAAAACATTCAGTACTTC. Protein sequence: CASSFTGARENIQYF.

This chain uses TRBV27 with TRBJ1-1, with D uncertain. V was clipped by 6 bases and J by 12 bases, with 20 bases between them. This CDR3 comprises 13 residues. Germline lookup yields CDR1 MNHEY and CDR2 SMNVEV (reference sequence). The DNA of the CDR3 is TGTGCCAGCAGCCGTGGGCCGGGTCGTAATCCTTTCTTT. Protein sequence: CASSRGPGRNPFF.

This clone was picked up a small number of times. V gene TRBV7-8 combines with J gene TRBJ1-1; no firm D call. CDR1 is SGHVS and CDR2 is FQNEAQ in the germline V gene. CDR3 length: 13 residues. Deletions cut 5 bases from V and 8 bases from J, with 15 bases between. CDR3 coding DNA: TGTGCCAGCAGCCCCTCGGGGAGAAACGAAGCTTTCTTT. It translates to CASSPSGRNEAFF.

CDR3 DNA: TGTGCCAGTCTTAGCGGGGGGGGTTCCTACGAGCAGTACTTC. Translated: CASLSGGGSYEQYF. The rearrangement links TRBV2 to TRBJ2-7; 11 bases are shared with TRBD2. Germline CDR1 reads SNHLY; CDR2 reads FYNNEI. Losses at the gene ends were 9 bases for V and 1 base for J; bases not matched to a gene: 5. The CDR3 consists of 14 residues.

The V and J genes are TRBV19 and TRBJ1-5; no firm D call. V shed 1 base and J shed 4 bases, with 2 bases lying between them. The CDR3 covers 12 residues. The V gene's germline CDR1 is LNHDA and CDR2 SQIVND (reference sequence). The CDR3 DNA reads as TGTGCCAGTAGTATAGGTAATCAGCCCCAGCATTTT. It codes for CASSIGNQPQHF. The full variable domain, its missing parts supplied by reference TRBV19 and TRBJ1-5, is DGGITQSPKYLFRKEGQNVTLSCEQNLNHDAMYWYRQDPGQGLRLIYYSQIVNDFQKGDIAEGYSVSREKKESFPLTVTSAQKNPTAFYLCASSIGNQPQHFGDGTRLSIL.